Listed below are T cell receptor beta chains from one sample, sequenced in a study of shared T cell receptors in the human thymus. TCRdb's table, derived via immunoSEQ multiplex PCR, lists solely in-frame clones and lacks some. This repertoire shows 450,000 to 650,000 clones, 70% to 80% found once; its top ten account for more than 0.01%. These records were also assigned to another study, of human thymus T cells.

The sample was thymocytes. The receptor source for this set is a boy in the first two years of life with a congenital heart defect. CDR3s leave out the opening cysteine and the closing phenylalanine or tryptophan. Each record gives: clone size, V gene, J gene, CDR3 protein. Not all rows give a size; the values are once, few, many and, for expanded clones, a class.

NA	TRBV10-3	TRBJ2-3	AISGTSDHTDTQY
NA	TRBV30	TRBJ2-5	AWSEWTRGETQY
few	TRBV7-8	TRBJ1-1	ASSSPGQGATTEAF
NA	TRBV4-3	TRBJ2-1	ASSQDRSGEVGNEQF
NA	TRBV6-1	TRBJ2-3	ASRDLTDTQY
NA	TRBV5-4	TRBJ2-5	ASSFGLAGVETQY
NA	TRBV30	TRBJ2-3	ATSRGAGNTDTQY
NA	TRBV4-3	TRBJ2-3	ASSQEGLAGAEWLDTQY
NA	TRBV15	TRBJ1-5	ATSRDDSPSSGRGRGQPQH
once	TRBV5-6	TRBJ2-7	ASSLEGQGHKPGFYEQY
NA	TRBV4-3	TRBJ2-7	ASSQDQSRDREDEQY
NA	TRBV7-9	TRBJ1-2	ASSLPGQTLYGYT
NA	TRBV5-1	TRBJ2-7	ASSFNPRPTYEQY
NA	TRBV20-1	TRBJ1-4	RAGVNEKLF
NA	TRBV10-1	TRBJ2-7	ASSESGPYEQY
NA	TRBV11-2	TRBJ2-1	ASSQGAGGPFNEQF
few	TRBV19	TRBJ2-7	ASSTAGGIGEQY
few	TRBV5-1	TRBJ2-7	ASRREGEQY
NA	TRBV6-5	TRBJ1-1	ASTYAVNTEAF
NA	TRBV27	TRBJ2-2	ASSYRTSGRIGGELF
few	TRBV12-5	TRBJ1-1	ASGLVGRHSIMNTEAF
NA	TRBV2	TRBJ2-3	ASPQGGVTDTQY
NA	TRBV6-5	TRBJ2-5	ASRLSAQETQY
once	TRBV4-3	TRBJ2-7	ASSQDQGRKASYEQY
NA	TRBV28	TRBJ1-4	ASSLWDRGLGEKLF
NA	TRBV27	TRBJ2-5	ASSLQGEGTQY
NA	TRBV19	TRBJ1-5	ASSIEPSGQPQH